These 9 T cell receptor beta chains originate from one sample sequenced in a study of blood T cell repertoires in COVID-19 (dated by TCRdb to about 2020). The method behind the library was the immunoSEQ multiplex PCR assay. What TCRdb holds here is the immuneACCESS table cut down to in-frame rearrangements. Part of the clones is not present; checked against another copy, under half of the missing clones reflect an unresolved V gene, and the others are unexplained. This sample holds 350,000 to 450,000 clones; approximately 89% were observed only once. The ten largest clones capture 1.7% of the sample. Sequenced material: PBMCs or T cells enriched from blood (not recorded which). The receptors shown here come from a woman aged 30 to 39 who had recovered from COVID-19.

The chain links TRBV5-4 to TRBJ1-4, with D possibly matching TRBD1 (5 bases). CDR1 and CDR2 from the germline V gene are SGHNT and YYREEE (reference sequence). The CDR3 extends over 12 amino acids. Trimming cost V 1 base and J 10 bases, with 8 bases left between them. CDR3 bases: TGTGCCAGCAGCTTGAACACAGGAAAACTGTTTTTT. Translated: CASSLNTGKLFF.

The rearrangement joins TRBV12-3 or TRBV12-4 to TRBJ1-1; perhaps TRBD1 as D (5 bases). V dropped 3 bases and J dropped 7 bases, with 12 bases sitting between them. CDR3 size: 13 residues. CDR3 residues: CASSLTTASEAFF. DNA of the CDR3: TGTGCCAGCAGTTTGACGACAGCCAGTGAAGCTTTCTTT.

The chain uses TRBV28 and TRBJ2-7, with TRBD2 as a possible D gene (5 bases). V lost 8 bases and J lost 4, with 9 bases in between. This CDR3 spans 11 amino acids. Germline values: CDR1 MDHEN, CDR2 SYDVKM. The CDR3 coding sequence is TGTGCCAGCCGGTCGGGGTACGAGCAGTACTTC. As protein: CASRSGYEQYF.

This clone has only one observation. This rearrangement joins TRBV14 to TRBJ1-6; 9 positions agree with TRBD1. Germline CDR1 is SGHDN and CDR2 is FVKESK. The CDR3 runs 15 residues. With 3 bases clipped from V and 5 bases from J, the junction kept 2 bases outside the gene matches. The CDR3 is CASSHRDRDNSPLHF. DNA for the CDR3: TGTGCCAGCAGCCATCGGGACAGGGATAATTCACCCCTCCACTTT.

The CDR3 DNA sequence: TGTGCCAGCTCACTGACAGGGGAGGTCGGCCAGCCCCAGCATTTT. Amino acids: CASSLTGEVGQPQHF. The gene calls are TRBV18 and TRBJ1-5; 8 nucleotides match TRBD1. CDR1 is KGHSH and CDR2 is LQKENI in the germline V gene. The CDR3 runs to 15 residues. J gave up 7 bases and V 4 bases, and 9 bases lay outside the gene matches.

This sequence joins TRBV15 and TRBJ2-1, with D perhaps matching TRBD1 (5 bases). Trimming shortened V by 6 bases and J by 2 bases, and 14 bases separated the two germline ends. This CDR3 is built from 15 residues. Germline CDR1 and CDR2: LNHNV and YYDKDF (reference sequence). Here the CDR3 DNA reads TGTGCCACCAGTCCCCTTCTAGGGGCCTACAATGAGCAGTTCTTC. Translating gives CATSPLLGAYNEQFF.

J is TRBJ2-5 and V is TRBV7-9, with TRBD2 matching 7 bases. CDR3 length equals 13 residues. J was trimmed by 3 bases and V by 5 bases; bases with no gene match: 3. Germline V gene data show CDR1 as SEHNR and CDR2 as FQNEAQ (reference sequence). CDR3: CASSAAGEETQYF. The CDR3 DNA is TGTGCCAGCAGCGCCGCGGGGGAAGAGACCCAGTACTTC.

The chain couples TRBV5-4 to TRBJ1-1; TRBD1 is a possible D gene (6 bases). CDR1 is SGHNT, CDR2 YYREEE, per germline (reference sequence). This CDR3 region has 15 residues. V was cut by 1 base and J by 0 bases, with 10 bases left in between. In nucleotides, the CDR3 is TGTGCCAGCAGCTTGTCAGGGGCGCTGAACACTGAAGCTTTCTTT. This encodes CASSLSGALNTEAFF.

The chain combines TRBV6-5 with TRBJ1-2; 9 bases agree with TRBD1. Germline trimming cut 4 bases from V and 4 bases from J; bases unmatched to any gene: 10. Per germline, CDR1 MNHEY and CDR2 SVGAGI. This CDR3 has 16 amino acids. The CDR3 region is CASSSPQGAEIYGYTF. The DNA for the CDR3 is TGTGCCAGCAGTTCCCCACAGGGGGCGGAAATCTATGGCTACACCTTC.